This T cell receptor beta chain derives from a study of cytomegalovirus exposure and HLA in healthy donors (dated by TCRdb to about 2017). Study-wide context: An earlier analysis of roughly 610 of the donors reported about 300 Gb of sequence data and roughly 120 million unique TCR beta sequences obtained from some 200 million T cells. Of the roughly 390 genotyped donors, 81% were placed in the genetic ancestry cluster associated with self-reported Caucasian donors. Because of strong linkage in the cohort, roughly five DR-DQ haplotypes were treated as single units for association and clustering. To predict cytomegalovirus infection status, the study brought together high-throughput TCR immunosequencing, statistical association of individual TCRs with disease status, and machine learning. In an earlier analysis of 587 of the donors, high-throughput TCR beta sequencing was used to judge whether each TCR beta V gene segment behaved as functional or pseudogenic. Rather than drawing on any new phenotypic data, the later analysis identified candidate immune exposures from TCR beta sequences and the way those sequences occurred across donors. Across around 400 genotyped donors of the cohort, an average of roughly 250,000 unique TCR beta nucleotide sequences per donor were sequenced, and roughly a sixth of those sequences were non-productive. All discovery cohort repertoires had been generated on a single sequencing platform. The study profiled the T cell repertoires of hundreds of subjects by immunosequencing and related them to cytomegalovirus serostatus. An early release covering over 500 HLA-typed donors comprised approximately 290 gigabases of sequencing data and around 86 million unique TCR sequences. A later analysis re-examined previously published TCR beta repertoires from hundreds of donors and added high-resolution HLA genotyping to investigate patterns of TCR occurrence. Along with the approximately 620-subject first cohort, a separate validation cohort of over a hundred different subjects was used. Donor age, sex, ethnicity and CMV serostatus were collected together with the repertoire data. The study was designed to test whether signatures of past pathogen exposure could be identified by cataloging public T cell receptors. Both class I and class II loci were covered by HLA typing, at four-digit resolution. A later genetic analysis took genome-wide SNP genotypes for about 65% of the 666 donors and used that subset as a discovery cohort. The number of donors typed differed by locus, with 629-630 for A, B, C, DRB1 and DQB1, roughly 520 for DQA1, over 600 for DPA1, and around 460 for DPB1. The full study reports these points: The study listed approximately 150 TCR beta chains as associated with cytomegalovirus. Most TCR sequences were seen in very few donors, while some public TCRs were found in many individuals. In a later genetic analysis, fewer N-insertions in productive TCRs were reported among donors in an Asian-associated ancestry cluster than the roughly 700-donor mean. In vitro tests confirmed that three of the cytomegalovirus-associated TCR beta chains recognize cytomegalovirus antigens. Around 16 rarely observed V segments, including chromosome 9 orphons, were excluded from the earlier analysis of just under 600 of the donors because counts were too low. Some IMGT-functional V segments, including TRBV6-2 and TRBV6-3, could not be told apart with the 87-base-pair reads, so those segments were excluded. The sequencing pipeline was judged likely to have produced a cluster of highly shared sequence variants as a technical artifact. Broadly in line with IMGT annotations, most TCR beta V segments showed up in productive rearrangements about 87% or about 30% of the time in an earlier analysis of 450 to 750 of the donors. In a later analysis, most CMV-associated TCR beta chains were found to appear HLA-restricted, with HLA associations seemingly driven largely by CMV exposure. A later analysis found that HLA-associated TCR beta chains were more clonally expanded and had lower generation probabilities than equally common non-associated chains. The cohort was sequenced for TCR beta chains only, and without alpha or paired-chain data the features that could be detected were limited. The only immune exposure information available for the cohort was CMV serostatus. According to a later analysis, parvovirus B19, influenza, CMV and Epstein-Barr virus appeared linked to several top co-occurrence clusters. A later analysis found that TCR association rates varied across HLA loci, with DRB1 alleles showing the most associated TCRs and HLA-C alleles the fewest. Roughly uniform sequencing depth across donors was assumed in presence/absence analyses, although this assumption may not hold. Linkage disequilibrium might explain the correlated functional status among segregating V segments, but an unknown experimental factor could not be excluded. Because HLA typing was unavailable for some donors at each locus, only the typed subset was used in association tests. At a false discovery rate of 0.05, a later analysis linked under 20,000 TCR beta sequences to specific HLA alleles. A further reported finding was that TCR beta sequences accurately predicted the HLA-A and HLA-B alleles for most subjects in the first cohort. A later genetic analysis associated a missense DCLRE1C variant with V-gene and J-gene trimming of TCR beta chains, and an independent cohort replicated the association. The authors suggested that the approach could potentially be extended to other disease states and immunological phenotypes. Cytomegalovirus status was reported to be diagnosed by the classifier with high specificity and sensitivity in both the original and validation cohorts. When HLA alleles, especially DR and DQ, strongly co-occurred, TCR associations were difficult to assign to individual alleles.

In regard to this clone: There is no known antigen for this receptor. Per-nucleotide qualities are absent, and no much larger clonotype sits a single base away.

The cohort consisted of some 670 healthy bone marrow donors. Cohort members were all nominally healthy when sampled, although unrecorded immune exposures were likely present. The donor tested CMV seronegative and was one of the 352 seronegative cohort members. Every donor gave a peripheral blood sample, and the peripheral blood mononuclear cells from that sample were used for TCR beta sequencing. The Qiagen DNeasy Blood Extraction Kit was used to extract genomic DNA from the blood cell samples. Counted from cysteine to phenylalanine, this CDR3 has 17 amino acids. Only CDR3 DNA is held: 51 bases, read in frame from base 1. The germline V gene (reference sequence) provides CDR1 SEHNR and CDR2 FQNEAQ. The V end gives up 5 bases and the J end 4 bases, leaving 12 bases in the junction not matched to a gene. The library was prepared using the immunoSEQ multiplex PCR assay. The multiplex PCR relied on a mix of 60 forward primers for TCR Vbeta segments and 13 reverse primers for TCR Jbeta segments. The CDR3 region of rearranged TCR beta genes was amplified from genomic DNA by a multiplex PCR assay. The amplified TCR beta libraries were sequenced on the Illumina HiSeq System as 87-base-pair reads. On the study's bioinformatics: In a later analysis, tens of millions of unique TCR beta chains were counted across the roughly 670 repertoires, and around 10 million of these chains were shared by at least two donors. Raw reads were error-corrected and collapsed into unique sequences with a nearest-neighbor algorithm that merged closely related sequences to remove PCR and sequencing errors. CDR3 sequences were aligned to IMGT reference sequences to assign V, D and J gene segments. For a sequence to be retained, a match of at least six nucleotides to both a V gene segment and a J gene segment was required. Rearrangements were classified as productive when the CDR3 lacked stop codons and remained in frame with V and J, and all other rearrangements were classified as non-productive. CDR3 was defined according to IMGT convention as the region running from the second conserved V-encoded cysteine to the conserved J-encoded phenylalanine. The earlier analysis of a few hundred of the donors excluded sequences that lacked an unambiguous match to a single V gene segment. An earlier analysis of approximately 590 of the donors classified V segments as functional when productive rearrangements were above 56.7% and as segregating when the standard deviation between donors was above 5%. A statistical classification framework was built for diagnosing cytomegalovirus status from the catalog of TCR beta chain sequences. In a later analysis, TCR nucleotide sequences were compared against IMGT/GENE-DB human TR gene sequences so that V and J genes could be assigned. Using the TCRdist pipeline, a later analysis assigned CDR3 sequences along with most-parsimonious VDJ recombination scenarios. In a later analysis, every TCR beta chain was defined by the combination of its CDR3 amino acid sequence and its V-gene family, and reads without a unique V-gene family were dropped. To address suspected cross-contamination and a sequencing artifact, a later analysis removed under 600 highly shared, low-generation-probability nucleotide sequences. For each public chain, a later analysis derived a clonal expansion index from normalized ranks of inferred template counts within each repertoire. A later analysis computed generation probabilities with a VDJ recombination model fitted to out-of-frame rearrangements, and checked the results against IGoR. Hypergeometric tests were used in a later analysis to score TCR-TCR, TCR-HLA and TCR-CMV co-occurrence, with a repertoire-size bias correction applied to the TCR pairs. False discovery rates were estimated in a later analysis by permuting HLA or CMV assignments 20 times. A later analysis grouped co-occurring TCRs with DBSCAN, adding TCRdist sequence similarity when clustering within HLA-allele-positive subsets. Repertoires with fewer than 30,000 or more than 120,000 public chains, plus five repertoires with anomalous nucleotide sharing, were excluded from co-occurrence clustering. In TCRdb, the immuneACCESS table is reduced to in-frame sequences with V and J assigned. These tables do not hold every clone; where another copy was compared, an unresolved V gene accounts for under half, and the others remain unexplained. V, J and clone size are those of that table, while D and trimming were read from the DNA. A total of around 150,000 clones appear in this sample, around 80% of them only once. The ten most abundant clones make up over 2% of the sample.

The V and J segments used are TRBV7-9 and TRBJ2-1; the central 9 bases match TRBD1. The sample was PBMCs. The source is a boy aged 2 to 10 in good health and CMV-seronegative. For the CDR3, the sequence is CASSAPLRDREYNEQFF. The sequenced DNA: TGTGCCAGCAGCGCCCCCCTCCGGGACAGGGAGTACAATGAGCAGTTCTTC.